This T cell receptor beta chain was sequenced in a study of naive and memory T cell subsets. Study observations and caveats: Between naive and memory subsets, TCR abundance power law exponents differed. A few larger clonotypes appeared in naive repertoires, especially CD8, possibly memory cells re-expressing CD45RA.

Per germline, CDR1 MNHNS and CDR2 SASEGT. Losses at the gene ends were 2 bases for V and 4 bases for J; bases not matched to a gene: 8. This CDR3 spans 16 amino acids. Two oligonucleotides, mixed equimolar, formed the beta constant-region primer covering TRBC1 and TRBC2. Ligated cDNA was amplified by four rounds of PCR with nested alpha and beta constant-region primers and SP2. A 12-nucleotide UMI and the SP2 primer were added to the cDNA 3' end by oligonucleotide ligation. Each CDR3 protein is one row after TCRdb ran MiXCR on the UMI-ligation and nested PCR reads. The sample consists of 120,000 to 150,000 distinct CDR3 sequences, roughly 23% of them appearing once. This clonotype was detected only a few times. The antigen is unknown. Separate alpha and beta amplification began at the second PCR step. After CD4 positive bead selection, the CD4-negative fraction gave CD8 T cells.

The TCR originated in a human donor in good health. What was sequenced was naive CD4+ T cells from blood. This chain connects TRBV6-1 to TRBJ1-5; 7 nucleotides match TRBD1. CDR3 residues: CASSEQTGTLNQPQHF. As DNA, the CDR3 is TGTGCCAGCAGTGAACAGACAGGGACCCTAAATCAGCCCCAGCATTTT.